These 25 T cell receptor beta chains came from one sample sequenced in a study of blood T cell repertoires in COVID-19. Profiling relied on immunoSEQ multiplex PCR, and the TCRdb table lists in-frame clones only, not all of them. The repertoire holds hundreds of thousands of clones, with approximately 90% as singletons. Sequencing used peripheral blood. The receptors were gathered from a man aged 18-30 years with COVID-19, enrolled during active disease.

The chain carries TRBV5-4 and TRBJ2-7, with TRBD2 identical over 7 bases. There are 15 residues in the CDR3. Germline assignment: CDR1 SGHNT and CDR2 YYREEE (reference sequence). The V and J ends lost 2 bases and 2 bases, in that order; junction bases with no gene match: 7. The CDR3 sequence is CASSFRLADTYEQYF. CDR3 coding DNA: TGTGCCAGCAGCTTTCGACTAGCCGATACCTACGAGCAGTACTTC.

The rearrangement joins TRBV9 to TRBJ2-1; 7 bases line up with TRBD2. J gave up 4 bases and V 4 bases, and 8 bases lay outside the gene matches. CDR1 is SGDLS, CDR2 YYNGEE, per germline. The CDR3 has 15 amino acids. CDR3 DNA: TGTGCCAGCAGCCCACGCCAAGCGGGGTACAATGAGCAGTTCTTC. Protein: CASSPRQAGYNEQFF.

The CDR3: CASSLGTFADTQYF. For the CDR3, the DNA is TGCGCCAGCAGCTTGGGGACTTTTGCAGATACGCAGTATTTT. The chain links TRBV5-1 to TRBJ2-3; a possible D gene is TRBD2 (5 bases). From germline, CDR1 is SGHRS and CDR2 YFSETQ. Trimming pared 0 bases from V and 4 bases from J, leaving 9 bases between. This CDR3 region has 14 residues.

As for this clone: This same CDR3 is encoded by further DNA sequences in the sample. The J gene is TRBJ2-5, the V gene TRBV11-2, with TRBD1 matching 8 bases. Germline CDR1 and CDR2: SGHAT and FQNNGV. Trimming removed 5 bases from V and 5 bases from J; junction bases left unmatched: 4. The CDR3 sequence is 13 residues long. The CDR3 DNA reads as TGTGCCAGCAGCCTCGACAGGGGCGAGACCCAGTACTTC. It encodes CASSLDRGETQYF. The variable domain in full, with the rest retrieved from reference TRBV11-2 and TRBJ2-5, is EAGVAQSPRYKIIEKRQSVAFWCNPISGHATLYWYQQILGQGPKLLIQFQNNGVVDDSQLPKDRFSAERLKGVDSTLKIQPAKLEDSAVYLCASSLDRGETQYFGPGTRLLVL.

The chain is built from TRBV15 and TRBJ1-3, with 10 bases aligning to TRBD1. The V gene's germline CDR1 is LNHNV and CDR2 YYDKDF (reference sequence). V shed 2 bases and J 4 bases; nucleotides not matched to a gene: 17. The CDR3 contains 20 residues. CDR3 bases: TGTGCCACCAGCAGACCCGCCGGGACAGGGGTCCGGGGGGCAGGAAACACCATATATTTT. The encoded protein is CATSRPAGTGVRGAGNTIYF.

In DNA form, the CDR3 reads TGCGCCAGCAGCTTCGGCGGGGGGTACAATGAGCAGTTCTTC. Residues: CASSFGGGYNEQFF. The genes are TRBV5-1 and TRBJ2-1; TRBD2 matches at 8 bases. CDR3 size: 14 residues. CDR1 is SGHRS, CDR2 YFSETQ, per germline. Trimming took 2 bases from V and 4 from J; bases not matched to a gene: 2.

The gene calls are TRBV2 and TRBJ2-7; D is possibly TRBD2 (5 bases). Trimming stripped 6 bases from V and 7 bases from J, with 16 bases between. CDR3 length equals 13 residues. Germline lookup yields CDR1 SNHLY and CDR2 FYNNEI. CDR3 sequence reads: CASRALPSGEQYF. The CDR3 DNA is TGTGCCAGCAGGGCCCTCCCTTCGGGGGAGCAGTACTTC.

CDR3 region: CATRVWSGTGNTDTQYF. CDR3 nucleotide sequence: TGTGCCACCAGAGTTTGGTCCGGGACAGGAAACACAGATACGCAGTATTTT. This chain links TRBV15 with TRBJ2-3; 8 nucleotides align to TRBD1. This CDR3 is 17 amino acids long. V was clipped by 6 bases and J by 2 bases; unmatched bases: 13. CDR1 LNHNV and CDR2 YYDKDF come from the germline V gene (reference sequence).

The chain has TRBV19 and TRBJ1-3; 11 bases agree with TRBD1. The CDR3 loop spans 16 amino acids. V lost 7 bases and J lost 5; bases outside the gene matches: 10. Germline values: CDR1 LNHDA, CDR2 SQIVND (reference sequence). The CDR3 spells CASNPLGTGGRNTIYF. DNA of the CDR3: TGTGCCAGTAACCCCCTGGGGACAGGGGGTAGAAACACCATATATTTT. The whole variable domain, remainder taken from reference TRBV19 and TRBJ1-3, is DGGITQSPKYLFRKEGQNVTLSCEQNLNHDAMYWYRQDPGQGLRLIYYSQIVNDFQKGDIAEGYSVSREKKESFPLTVTSAQKNPTAFYLCASNPLGTGGRNTIYFGEGSWLTVV.

The V call is TRBV21-1, the J call TRBJ1-4; the table names TRBD1, a call not compared with the DNA. TRBV21-1 is assigned pseudogene status. The CDR3 spans 13 residues. The CDR3 loop reads CASSKRQGEKLFF. The CDR3 bases are TGTGCCAGCAGCAAAAGACAGGGTGAAAAACTGTTTTTT.

The chain links TRBV7-9 to TRBJ1-6; 8 nucleotides agree with TRBD1. Germline lookup yields CDR1 SEHNR and CDR2 FQNEAQ (reference sequence). The CDR3 has 12 amino acids. Germline trimming cut 11 bases from V and 9 bases from J; bases unmatched to any gene: 6. CDR3 in amino acids: CAVQGGSSPLHF. CDR3 DNA: TGTGCCGTACAGGGGGGGAGTTCACCCCTCCACTTT.

J is TRBJ1-2 and V is TRBV9, with D perhaps TRBD1 (6 bases). The CDR3 has 15 amino acids. Germline V lookup: CDR1 SGDLS, CDR2 YYNGEE. V lost 4 bases and J 3 bases, leaving 16 bases between the germline ends. The DNA for the CDR3 is TGTGCCAGCAGCCCAAGGGGGGGGAGGTACTATGGCTACACCTTC. Amino acid sequence: CASSPRGGRYYGYTF.

This chain joins TRBV4-2 and TRBJ2-1, with D uncertain. This CDR3 is 19 amino acids long. Trimming took off 1 base at V and 0 bases at J, with 19 bases between the two ends. Germline V CDR1 and CDR2: LGHNA, YNFKEQ. The CDR3 spells CASSQGRRTAESSYNEQFF. The CDR3 bases are TGTGCCAGCAGCCAAGGGCGGAGAACCGCTGAAAGCTCCTACAATGAGCAGTTCTTC.

A single count supports this clone. The rearrangement links TRBV7-2 to TRBJ2-3; TRBD2 matches at 10 bases. This CDR3 contains 17 residues. Losses at the gene ends were 3 bases for V and 4 bases for J; bases not matched to a gene: 10. Germline CDR1 is SGHTA and CDR2 is FQGNSA. CDR3 in amino acids: CASSLRTSGLGADTQYF. CDR3 nucleotide sequence: TGTGCCAGCAGCTTGAGGACTAGCGGCCTGGGGGCAGATACGCAGTATTTT.

This clone was observed a handful of times. The CDR3 region is CASSAYRGSTEAFF. DNA of the CDR3: TGTGCCAGCAGTGCGTACAGGGGCAGCACTGAAGCTTTCTTT. The rearrangement uses TRBV27 and TRBJ1-1, with TRBD1 identical over 7 bases. CDR1 is MNHEY and CDR2 is SMNVEV in the germline V gene (reference sequence). With 5 bases clipped from V and 4 bases from J, the junction kept 7 bases outside the gene matches. This CDR3 is 14 amino acids long.

The rearrangement uses TRBV18 and TRBJ1-5, with a weak D call TRBD1 (5 bases). The germline gives CDR1 KGHSH, CDR2 LQKENI. The CDR3 totals 14 residues. V was cut by 3 bases and J by 4 bases, with 10 bases left in between. The chain's CDR3 is CASSPDSLNQPQHF. The CDR3 DNA follows: TGTGCCAGCTCACCCGACAGTCTAAATCAGCCCCAGCATTTT.

The CDR3 DNA reads TGTGCCAGTAGTTCTCGCCCCGCAGGGACACACAATCAGCCCCAGCATTTT. Translation: CASSSRPAGTHNQPQHF. The chain joins TRBV19 to TRBJ1-5; tentatively, D is TRBD1 (6 bases). The CDR3 sequence is 17 residues long. The germline V and J ends were trimmed by 5 bases and 3 bases, with 20 bases remaining between them. From germline, CDR1 is LNHDA and CDR2 SQIVND (reference sequence).

This clone has a single count. The chain combines TRBV29-1 with TRBJ2-7; TRBD2 matches at 14 bases. Germline CDR1 is SQVTM and CDR2 is ANQGSEA. The CDR3 totals 16 residues. J was trimmed by 5 bases and V by 7 bases; bases with no gene match: 13. CDR3 amino acids: CSAAPGTSGSFNEQYF. The CDR3 DNA is TGCAGCGCCGCCCCCGGGACTAGCGGGAGTTTCAACGAGCAGTACTTC.

This chain uses TRBV5-1 with TRBJ2-1, with 11 bases aligning to TRBD2. Germline trimming cut 0 bases from V and 6 bases from J; bases unmatched to any gene: 5. The germline V gene encodes CDR1 SGHRS and CDR2 YFSETQ. The length of the CDR3 is 16 residues. CDR3 loop: CASSLVSGRALNEQFF. CDR3 sequence (DNA): TGCGCCAGCAGCTTGGTTAGCGGGAGGGCCCTCAATGAGCAGTTCTTC.

The V gene is TRBV11-3, the J gene TRBJ2-1, with 16 bases identical to TRBD2. V shed 6 bases and J 2 bases; nucleotides not matched to a gene: 10. There are 19 residues in the CDR3. Germline V lookup: CDR1 SGHNT, CDR2 YENEEA. This CDR3 reads CASRYGTSGRGDTYNEQFF. CDR3 DNA sequence: TGTGCCAGCAGATACGGGACTAGCGGGAGGGGAGACACCTACAATGAGCAGTTCTTC.

The chain employs TRBV10-2 and TRBJ2-7, with D perhaps matching TRBD2 (7 bases). The CDR3 sequence is 14 residues long. Germline CDR1 and CDR2: WSHSY and SAAADI. The germline V and J ends were trimmed by 2 bases and 5 bases, with 13 bases remaining between them. This chain's CDR3 is CASSEARGRDEQYF. In DNA form, the CDR3 reads TGCGCCAGCAGTGAGGCAAGGGGGAGGGACGAGCAGTACTTC.

The chain links TRBV12-5 to TRBJ2-2; TRBD1 matches at 9 bases. J was trimmed by 6 bases and V by 0 bases; bases with no gene match: 5. CDR3 size: 16 residues. In germline, CDR1 is LGHNT, CDR2 FRNRAP. The CDR3 bases are TGTGCTAGTGGTTTGGTACTCCGGACAGGGGCCGGGGAGCTGTTTTTT. It specifies CASGLVLRTGAGELFF.

This chain connects TRBV5-6 to TRBJ2-5; a possible D gene is TRBD1 (7 bases). The germline V and J ends were trimmed by 5 bases and 4 bases, with 18 bases remaining between them. This CDR3 spans 15 amino acids. The V gene's germline CDR1 is SGHDT and CDR2 YYEEEE. CDR3 sequence reads: CASRLRGEGLETQYF. As DNA, the CDR3 is TGTGCCAGCAGACTCAGGGGGGAAGGGTTAGAGACCCAGTACTTC.

The chain combines TRBV18 with TRBJ1-1, with D uncertain. Per germline, CDR1 KGHSH and CDR2 LQKENI. This CDR3 has 13 amino acids. V shed 2 bases and J shed 4 bases, with 8 bases lying between them. The chain's CDR3 is CASSPGLRTEAFF. The CDR3 nucleotides are TGTGCCAGCTCACCAGGGCTCCGCACTGAAGCTTTCTTT.

The chain is built from TRBV7-9 and TRBJ2-1; D is unclear. V dropped 3 bases and J dropped 9 bases, with 6 bases sitting between them. Germline CDR1 and CDR2: SEHNR and FQNEAQ (reference sequence). This CDR3 is built from 11 residues. The CDR3 nucleotides are TGTGCCAGCAGCTTCCGCGGTGAGCAGTTCTTC. The encoded protein is CASSFRGEQFF.